The 5 T cell receptor beta chains in this list originate from one sample, sequenced in a study of cytomegalovirus exposure and HLA in healthy donors. Researchers ran the PCR with 60 Vbeta and 13 Jbeta primers. Method: immunoSEQ multiplex PCR; TCRdb's copy keeps in-frame clones and lacks some. In the table there are 120,000 or so clones, over 65% of which are singletons. Sequences were obtained from PBMCs. The receptor set was obtained from a woman in her 40s in good health and CMV-seropositive.

The genes are TRBV7-9 and TRBJ2-5, with TRBD2 matching 9 bases. Germline V CDR1 and CDR2: SEHNR, FQNEAQ (reference sequence). The V gene end was trimmed by 4 bases and the J gene end by 1 base; junction bases not matched to a gene: 7. This CDR3 has 16 residues. CDR3 residues: CASSWSSGVLQETQYF. DNA for the CDR3: TGTGCCAGCAGCTGGTCTAGCGGGGTACTCCAAGAGACCCAGTACTTC.

The chain couples TRBV18 to TRBJ2-7; D perhaps matches TRBD2 (6 bases). Per the germline V gene, CDR1 is KGHSH and CDR2 is LQKENI. V was pared by 1 base and J by 5 bases, with 12 bases between. The CDR3 runs 14 residues. This chain's CDR3 is CASSPRDFGDEQYF. For the CDR3, the DNA is TGTGCCAGCTCACCACGGGACTTCGGAGACGAGCAGTACTTC.

J is TRBJ1-6 and V is TRBV18, with no clear D. The germline V gene encodes CDR1 KGHSH and CDR2 LQKENI. The CDR3 runs 16 residues. Trimming shortened V by 4 bases and J by 0 bases, and 10 bases separated the two germline ends. The CDR3 loop reads CASSRTGSSYNSPLHF. DNA of the CDR3: TGTGCCAGCTCACGTACGGGTAGCTCCTATAATTCACCCCTCCACTTT. Complete variable domain (other parts from reference TRBV18 and TRBJ1-6): NAGVMQNPRHLVRRRGQEARLRCSPMKGHSHVYWYRQLPEEGLKFMVYLQKENIIDESGMPKERFSAEFPKEGPSILRIQQVVRGDSAAYFCASSRTGSSYNSPLHFGNGTRLTVT.

This clone was counted only a few times. The V call is TRBV29-1, the J call TRBJ1-4; 7 nucleotides match TRBD1. The CDR3 runs 14 residues. Germline assignment: CDR1 SQVTM and CDR2 ANQGSEA. The trim removed 4 bases at V and 7 bases at J, leaving 9 bases unmatched. CDR3 sequence (DNA): TGCAGCGTTGCTTTGACAGGGAGGATTGAAAAACTGTTTTTT. Its protein is CSVALTGRIEKLFF.

The chain carries TRBV6-5 and TRBJ2-7, with unresolved D. Trimming left V 0 bases short and J 0 bases short, with 6 bases between. The germline V gene encodes CDR1 MNHEY and CDR2 SVGAGI. The CDR3 is 14 residues long. The CDR3 DNA reads as TGTGCCAGCAGTTACTCCCCGAGCTCCTACGAGCAGTACTTC. This codes for CASSYSPSSYEQYF.